This TCR beta chain was observed in a study of siplizumab effects on memory and regulatory T cells. This CDR3 is built from 16 residues. After removal of 3 bases from V and 8 bases from J, the junction contained 7 bases not matched to a gene. From germline, CDR1 is LNHDA and CDR2 SQIVND (reference sequence). Every sample had roughly 100,000 of its TCR templates assayed. TCRdb's copy holds only in-frame clones and misses some; the assay was immunoSEQ multiplex PCR. The repertoire holds about 100,000 clones, with 75% to 95% as singletons. Worth noting for this clone: Its antigen is still unknown.

Study-level findings and limits: Alloreactive sequences traceable to unstimulated CD4+ memory cells were significantly reduced by siplizumab.

The receptor was isolated from a human donor in good health. The chain has TRBV19 and TRBJ1-6, with 10 positions matching TRBD1. Sequences were obtained from CD4+ T cells sorted from blood. The CDR3 nucleotides are TGTGCCAGTAGTATCGAAGGGGGGACAGGGGATTCACCCCTCCACTTT. Protein product: CASSIEGGTGDSPLHF.